A single sample gave rise to the 17 T cell receptor beta chains below, sequenced in a study of control samples from healthy donors and cancer patients. Libraries were prepared by immunoSEQ multiplex PCR; TCRdb keeps only in-frame clonotypes and omits some of them. The sample shows 90,000 to 120,000 clones, roughly 79% of them seen only once. Sequencing input: blood. The receptors here all came from a man aged 18 to 29 in good health.

The V gene is TRBV12-3 or TRBV12-4, the J gene TRBJ2-3; D may correspond to TRBD1 or TRBD2 (5 bases each). The V end was cut by 6 bases, the J end by 2 bases, with 6 bases between. The CDR3 loop spans 12 amino acids. CDR3 in DNA: TGTGCCAGCAGGGGACCCACAGATACGCAGTATTTT. Amino acid sequence: CASRGPTDTQYF.

The chain combines TRBV5-1 with TRBJ2-7; TRBD1 matches at 9 bases. The germline V gene has CDR1 SGHRS and CDR2 YFSETQ. Germline trimming cut 5 bases from V and 5 bases from J; bases unmatched to any gene: 11. The CDR3 covers 15 residues. The CDR3 loop reads CASRREGQGPHEQYF. DNA of the CDR3: TGCGCCAGCAGACGAGAGGGACAGGGTCCCCACGAGCAGTACTTC.

V gene TRBV6-5 combines with J gene TRBJ2-7, with D perhaps TRBD1 (6 bases). Germline V gene data show CDR1 as MNHEY and CDR2 as SVGAGI. Trimming left V 9 bases short and J 4 bases short, with 10 bases between. This CDR3 has 11 amino acids. The CDR3 sequence is CASGQFYEQYF. Here the CDR3 DNA reads TGTGCCAGTGGACAGTTTTACGAGCAGTACTTC.

CDR3 region: CASSILDRFGGYTF. For the CDR3, the DNA is TGTGCCAGTAGTATCTTGGACAGGTTCGGTGGCTACACCTTC. This sequence joins TRBV19 and TRBJ1-2; TRBD1 matches 7 bases. The V gene's germline CDR1 is LNHDA and CDR2 SQIVND (reference sequence). Trimming took 3 bases from V and 7 from J; bases not matched to a gene: 8. The CDR3 length is 14 residues.

V gene TRBV5-6 combines with J gene TRBJ1-6; D is undetermined. V dropped 1 base and J dropped 8 bases, with 16 bases sitting between them. Germline CDR1 is SGHDT and CDR2 is YYEEEE. This CDR3 has 16 amino acids. CDR3 sequence reads: CASSLYEREEYSPLHF. As DNA, the CDR3 is TGTGCCAGCAGCTTGTACGAGAGGGAAGAGTATTCACCCCTCCACTTT.

The chain employs TRBV5-6 and TRBJ2-1, with D possibly TRBD2 on 6 matching bases. Germline V gene sequence: CDR1 SGHDT, CDR2 YYEEEE. V shed 8 bases and J shed 0 bases, with 12 bases lying between them. The CDR3 runs to 14 residues. The chain's CDR3 is CASTTEGSYNEQFF. The CDR3 region has the DNA TGTGCCAGTACCACGGAGGGCTCCTACAATGAGCAGTTCTTC.

In this sample, this clone turned up a few times. This rearrangement joins TRBV6-5 to TRBJ1-1, with 10 bases aligning to TRBD1. Germline-derived CDR1 and CDR2 are MNHEY and SVGAGI. This CDR3 is 14 amino acids long. The ends lost 5 bases at V and 5 bases at J; junction bases unmatched: 5. The CDR3 nucleotides read TGTGCCAGCAGTCCGGACAGGGGGAAGACTGAAGCTTTCTTT. It yields the protein CASSPDRGKTEAFF.

This chain links TRBV20-1 with TRBJ1-3; D gene ambiguous. The germline V gene has CDR1 DFQATT and CDR2 SNEGSKA (reference sequence). Trimming took off 3 bases at V and 2 bases at J, with 11 bases between the two ends. This CDR3 is 14 amino acids long. This CDR3 reads CSASPQHAGNTIYF. The CDR3 DNA reads as TGCAGTGCTAGTCCACAGCACGCTGGAAACACCATATATTTT.

The chain links TRBV28 to TRBJ1-6, with D possibly TRBD1 on 5 matching bases. Per germline, CDR1 MDHEN and CDR2 SYDVKM. This CDR3 comprises 15 residues. V lost 6 bases, J lost 9 bases, and 18 bases lay in between. CDR3 sequence: CASSPLGAGISPLHF. Here the CDR3 DNA reads TGTGCCAGCAGCCCTCTAGGGGCGGGAATTTCACCCCTCCACTTT.

The chain is built from TRBV19 and TRBJ1-6; D may be TRBD1 (6 bases). The germline gives CDR1 LNHDA, CDR2 SQIVND (reference sequence). There are 14 residues in the CDR3. Trimming took off 5 bases at V and 6 bases at J, with 11 bases between the two ends. The CDR3 region is CASSSTGLNSPLHF. The DNA for the CDR3 is TGTGCCAGTAGTTCGACAGGCCTTAATTCACCCCTCCACTTT.

This chain joins TRBV9 and TRBJ2-7; 7 nucleotides agree with TRBD1. This CDR3 contains 15 residues. J was trimmed by 5 bases and V by 3 bases; bases with no gene match: 11. Germline V gene data show CDR1 as SGDLS and CDR2 as YYNGEE. CDR3: CASSAQGDGYNEQYF. For the CDR3, the DNA is TGTGCCAGCAGCGCGCAGGGGGATGGGTACAACGAGCAGTACTTC.

The chain combines TRBV7-2 with TRBJ2-7, with 7 positions matching TRBD1. Germline V lookup: CDR1 SGHTA, CDR2 FQGNSA. V lost 5 bases to trimming and J lost 5 bases; unmatched junction nucleotides: 15. The CDR3 runs to 16 residues. As DNA, the CDR3 is TGTGCCAGCAGCACCAGCCCAACAGGGGCAGCCCACGAGCAGTACTTC. This sequence encodes CASSTSPTGAAHEQYF. The full variable domain, completed using reference TRBV7-2 and TRBJ2-7, is GAGVSQSPSNKVTEKGKDVELRCDPISGHTALYWYRQSLGQGLEFLIYFQGNSAPDKSGLPSDRFSAERTGGSVSTLTIQRTQQEDSAVYLCASSTSPTGAAHEQYFGPGTRLTVT.

The chain uses TRBV5-1 and TRBJ2-5; TRBD1 aligns across 7 bases. The germline CDR1 and CDR2 sequences are SGHRS and YFSETQ. The V and J ends lost 4 bases and 2 bases, in that order; junction bases with no gene match: 5. This CDR3 spans 14 amino acids. This chain's CDR3 is CASSASTGQETQYF. For the CDR3, the DNA is TGCGCCAGCAGCGCCTCGACAGGGCAAGAGACCCAGTACTTC.

This chain links TRBV6-1 with TRBJ2-7, with D possibly TRBD1 on 5 matching bases. CDR1 and CDR2 from the germline V gene are MNHNS and SASEGT. V was cut by 2 bases and J by 3 bases, with 14 bases left in between. CDR3 length: 15 residues. CDR3 DNA sequence: TGTGCCAGCAGTGAAATAGGGGTAGGAAACTACGAGCAGTACGTC. It yields the protein CASSEIGVGNYEQYV.

This chain joins TRBV4-3 and TRBJ1-1; D is ambiguous. The CDR3 sequence is 16 residues long. V was trimmed by 1 base and J by 0 bases, leaving 12 bases between them. CDR1 and CDR2 from the germline V gene are LGHNA and YSLEER. CDR3 loop: CASSQVPGRLNTEAFF. CDR3 nucleotides: TGCGCCAGCAGCCAAGTTCCGGGTAGATTGAACACTGAAGCTTTCTTT.

This chain connects TRBV16 to TRBJ1-1; D remains unclear. V was pared by 0 bases and J by 1 base, with 6 bases between. The CDR3 is made up of 14 amino acids. CDR1 is KGHSY and CDR2 is FQNENV in the germline V gene. The DNA of the CDR3 is TGTGCCAGCAGCCAATCGAGCGGGAACACTGAAGCTTTCTTT. Translating gives CASSQSSGNTEAFF. Based on the CDR3 plus reference TRBV16 and TRBJ1-1, the full variable domain is GEEVAQTPKHLVRGEGQKAKLYCAPIKGHSYVFWYQQVLKNEFKFLISFQNENVFDETGMPKERFSAKCLPNSPCSLEIQATKLEDSAVYFCASSQSSGNTEAFFGQGTRLTVV.

The J gene is TRBJ2-3, the V gene TRBV9; 8 bases agree with TRBD2. The CDR3 is 14 residues long. The V gene end was trimmed by 4 bases and the J gene end by 5 bases; junction bases not matched to a gene: 6. CDR1 and CDR2 from the germline V gene are SGDLS and YYNGEE. CDR3 in DNA: TGTGCCAGCAGCTTAACCGGGACTAGAGATACGCAGTATTTT. Its protein product is CASSLTGTRDTQYF.